This T cell receptor (beta chain) was sequenced for a study of blood T cell repertoires in COVID-19. Overall study: Sites in the United States, Italy and Spain provided acute and convalescent COVID-19 samples. The cDNA or gDNA used as material had been derived from T cells, B-cell-depleted T cells, or PBMCs.

The CDR3 is 18 residues long. Germline V gene lookup returns CDR1 MGHRA and CDR2 YSYEKL. V shed 2 bases, J shed 1 base, and the junction held 11 bases outside the gene matches. Authors' data handling: Reference gene primer amplification in the assay estimated nucleated cell counts. TCRdb's copy holds only in-frame clones and misses some; the assay was immunoSEQ multiplex PCR. V and J calls and clone size are copied from that table; D and trimming were computed from the DNA. The sample shows about 180,000 clones, about 85% of them seen only once. The sequencing input was peripheral blood. The chain couples TRBV4-1 to TRBJ2-1; 7 bases are a match to TRBD1. This TCR was recovered from a woman older than 75 with acute or convalescent COVID-19. This CDR3 is CASSQPLGQALSYNEQFF. CDR3 bases: TGCGCCAGCAGCCAACCCCTCGGACAGGCTCTATCCTACAATGAGCAGTTCTTC.